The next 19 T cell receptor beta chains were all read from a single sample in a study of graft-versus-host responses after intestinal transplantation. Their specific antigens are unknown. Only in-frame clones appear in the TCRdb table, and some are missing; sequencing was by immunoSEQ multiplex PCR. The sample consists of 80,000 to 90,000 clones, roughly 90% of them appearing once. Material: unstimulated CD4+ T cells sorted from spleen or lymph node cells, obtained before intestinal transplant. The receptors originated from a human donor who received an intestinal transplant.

The CDR3 spells CASSATGADTGELFF. CDR3 in DNA: TGTGCCAGCAGCGCGACAGGGGCGGACACCGGGGAGCTGTTTTTT. This sequence joins TRBV9 and TRBJ2-2, with TRBD1 identical over 8 bases. The length of the CDR3 is 15 residues. Germline lookup yields CDR1 SGDLS and CDR2 YYNGEE. V shed 3 bases, J shed 3 bases, and the junction held 4 bases outside the gene matches.

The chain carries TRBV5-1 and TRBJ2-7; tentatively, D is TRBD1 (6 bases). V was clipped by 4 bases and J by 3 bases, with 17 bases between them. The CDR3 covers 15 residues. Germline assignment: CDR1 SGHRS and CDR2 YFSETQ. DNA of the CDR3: TGCGCCAGCAGCACCTCGACAGGAATGAACTACGAGCAGTACTTC. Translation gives CASSTSTGMNYEQYF.

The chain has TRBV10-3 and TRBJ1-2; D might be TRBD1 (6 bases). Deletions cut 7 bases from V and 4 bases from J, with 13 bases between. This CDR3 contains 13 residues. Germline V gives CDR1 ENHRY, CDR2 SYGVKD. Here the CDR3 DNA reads TGTGCCATCATCCAGGGGCCCGGCTATGGCTACACCTTC. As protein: CAIIQGPGYGYTF.

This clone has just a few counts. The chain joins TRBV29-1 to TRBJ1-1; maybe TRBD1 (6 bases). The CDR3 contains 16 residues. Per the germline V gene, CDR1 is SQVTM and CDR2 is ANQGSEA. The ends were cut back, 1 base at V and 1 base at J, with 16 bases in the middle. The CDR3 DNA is TGCAGCGTTGAAGTTCGAACCGGGACACGGAACACTGAAGCTTTCTTT. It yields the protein CSVEVRTGTRNTEAFF.

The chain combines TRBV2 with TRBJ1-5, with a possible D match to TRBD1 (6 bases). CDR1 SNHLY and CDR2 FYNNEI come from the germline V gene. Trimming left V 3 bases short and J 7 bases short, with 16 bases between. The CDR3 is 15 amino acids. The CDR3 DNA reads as TGTGCCAGCAGTGATGAACGGGGGGCTGGACAGCCCCAGCATTTT. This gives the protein CASSDERGAGQPQHF. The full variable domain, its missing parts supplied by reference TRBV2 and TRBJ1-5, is EPEVTQTPSHQVTQMGQEVILRCVPISNHLYFYWYRQILGQKVEFLVSFYNNEISEKSEIFDDQFSVERPDGSNFTLKIRSTKLEDSAMYFCASSDERGAGQPQHFGDGTRLSIL.

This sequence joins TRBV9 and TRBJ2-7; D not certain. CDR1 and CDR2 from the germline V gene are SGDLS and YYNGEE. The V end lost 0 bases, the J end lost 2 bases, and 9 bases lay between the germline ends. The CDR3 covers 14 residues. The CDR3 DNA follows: TGTGCCAGCAGCGTAGCTCCTTGGCCCTACGAGCAGTACTTC. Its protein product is CASSVAPWPYEQYF.

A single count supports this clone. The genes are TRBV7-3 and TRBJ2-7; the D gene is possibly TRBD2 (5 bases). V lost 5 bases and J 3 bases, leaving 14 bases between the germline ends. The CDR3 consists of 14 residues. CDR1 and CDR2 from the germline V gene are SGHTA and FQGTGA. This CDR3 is CASSPAGGGYEQYF. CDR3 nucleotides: TGTGCCAGCAGCCCAGCAGGAGGAGGCTACGAGCAGTACTTC.

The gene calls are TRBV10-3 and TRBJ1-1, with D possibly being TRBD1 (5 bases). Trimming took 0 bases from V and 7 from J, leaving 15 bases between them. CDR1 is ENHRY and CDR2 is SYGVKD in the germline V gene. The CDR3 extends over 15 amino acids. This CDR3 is CAISESKGREIEAFF. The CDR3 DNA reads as TGTGCCATCAGTGAGTCGAAGGGGAGGGAAATTGAAGCTTTCTTT.

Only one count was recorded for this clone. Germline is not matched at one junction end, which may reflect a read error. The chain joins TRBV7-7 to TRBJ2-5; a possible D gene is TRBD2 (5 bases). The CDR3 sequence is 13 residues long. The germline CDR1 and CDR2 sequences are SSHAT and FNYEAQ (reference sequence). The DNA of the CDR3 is TGTGCTAGCAGCTTATTCGAGCGGGAGACCCAGTACTTC. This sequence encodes CASSLFERETQYF.

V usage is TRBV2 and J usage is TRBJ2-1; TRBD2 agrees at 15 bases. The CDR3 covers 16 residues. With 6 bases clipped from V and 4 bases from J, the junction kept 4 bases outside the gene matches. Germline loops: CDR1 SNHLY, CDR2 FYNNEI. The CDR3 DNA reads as TGTGCCAGCAGGCCCGGGACTAGCGGGGGGTACAATGAGCAGTTCTTC. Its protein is CASRPGTSGGYNEQFF.

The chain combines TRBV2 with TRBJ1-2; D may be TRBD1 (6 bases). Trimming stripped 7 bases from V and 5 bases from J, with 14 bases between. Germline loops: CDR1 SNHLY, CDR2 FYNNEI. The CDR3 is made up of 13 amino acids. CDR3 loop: CASTSGAGYGYTF. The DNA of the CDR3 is TGTGCCAGCACTTCAGGGGCAGGATATGGCTACACCTTC.

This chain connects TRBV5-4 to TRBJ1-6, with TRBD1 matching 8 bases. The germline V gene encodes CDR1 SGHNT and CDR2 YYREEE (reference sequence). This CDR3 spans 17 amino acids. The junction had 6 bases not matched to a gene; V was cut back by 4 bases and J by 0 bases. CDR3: CASSTGQASSYNSPLHF. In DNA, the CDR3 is TGTGCCAGCAGCACGGGACAGGCCAGCTCCTATAATTCACCCCTCCACTTT.

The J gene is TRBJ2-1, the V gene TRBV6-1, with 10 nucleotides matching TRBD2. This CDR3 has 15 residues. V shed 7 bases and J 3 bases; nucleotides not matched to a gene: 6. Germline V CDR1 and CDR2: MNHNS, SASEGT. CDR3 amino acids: CASTGQRGGYNEQFF. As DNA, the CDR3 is TGTGCCAGCACGGGCCAGCGGGGGGGCTACAATGAGCAGTTCTTC.

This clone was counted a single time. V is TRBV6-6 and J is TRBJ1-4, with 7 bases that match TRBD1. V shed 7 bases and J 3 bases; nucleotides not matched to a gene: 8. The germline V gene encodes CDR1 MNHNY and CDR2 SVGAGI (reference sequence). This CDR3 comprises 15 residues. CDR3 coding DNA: TGTGCCAGCAACCTCAAAGGGACAGCTAATGAAAAACTGTTTTTT. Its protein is CASNLKGTANEKLFF.

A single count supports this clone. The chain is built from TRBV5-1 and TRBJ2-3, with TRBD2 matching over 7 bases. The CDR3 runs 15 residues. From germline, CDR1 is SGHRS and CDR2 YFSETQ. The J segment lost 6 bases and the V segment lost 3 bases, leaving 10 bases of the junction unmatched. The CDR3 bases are TGCGCCAGCAGCTATGGCCCCTGGGGAGGGGATACGCAGTATTTT. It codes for CASSYGPWGGDTQYF.

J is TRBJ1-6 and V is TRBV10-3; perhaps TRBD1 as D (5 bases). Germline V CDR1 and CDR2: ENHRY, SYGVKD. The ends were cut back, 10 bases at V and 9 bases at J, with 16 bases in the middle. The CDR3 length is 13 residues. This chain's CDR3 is CATLQGTSSPLHF. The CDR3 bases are TGTGCCACCCTCCAGGGAACCAGTTCACCCCTCCACTTT.

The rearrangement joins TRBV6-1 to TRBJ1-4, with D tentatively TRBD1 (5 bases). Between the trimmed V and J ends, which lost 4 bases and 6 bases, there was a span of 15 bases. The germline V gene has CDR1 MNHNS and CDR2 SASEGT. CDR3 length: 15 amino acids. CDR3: CASSAGGTGDEKLFF. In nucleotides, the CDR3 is TGTGCCAGCAGTGCTGGTGGGACTGGGGATGAAAAACTGTTTTTT.

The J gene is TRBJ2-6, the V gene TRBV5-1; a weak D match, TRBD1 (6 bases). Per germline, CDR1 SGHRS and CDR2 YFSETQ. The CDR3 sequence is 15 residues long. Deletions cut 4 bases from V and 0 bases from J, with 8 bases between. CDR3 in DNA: TGCGCCAGCAGCCCGGACAGCTCTGGGGCCAACGTCCTGACTTTC. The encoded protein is CASSPDSSGANVLTF.

The CDR3 DNA reads as TGTGCCAGCAGCTTAGCGGACAGGGGCGGGGAGCTGTTTTTT. This sequence encodes CASSLADRGGELFF. The chain links TRBV7-6 to TRBJ2-2; 9 positions match TRBD1. Germline trimming cut 0 bases from V and 7 bases from J; bases unmatched to any gene: 0. CDR1 is SGHVS and CDR2 is FNYEAQ in the germline V gene. This CDR3 is 14 amino acids long.